These T cell receptor beta chains were read from a single sample in a study of blood T cells in healthy people across ages. TCRdb itself ran the 5' RACE reads through MiXCR, one entry per CDR3 protein. The table has 650,000 or so distinct CDR3 sequences, approximately 52% seen once; the top ten hold roughly 13%. The sequenced material came from blood. All receptors derive from an elderly woman in good health. CDR3s include the opening cysteine and the closing phenylalanine or tryptophan. The D gene is left open where the match is weak. Size is stated for part of the rows, as once, few or many counts, or as a class when the clone is expanded.

d_call	v_call	clone_size	j_call	cdr3_aa	cdr3_nt
.	TRBV6-6	.	TRBJ2-4	CASSLTRGLAKNIQYF	TGTGCCAGCAGTTTAACCCGGGGATTAGCCAAAAACATTCAGTACTTC
.	TRBV20-1	.	TRBJ2-7	CSATLGDNGAQYF	TGCAGTGCTACTCTCGGGGATAACGGGGCCCAGTACTTC
.	TRBV5-1	few	TRBJ2-2	CASSLSEGLSGELFF	TGCGCCAGCAGCTTGTCGGAGGGTCTTAGCGGGGAGCTGTTTTTT
.	TRBV28	many	TRBJ2-5	CASSLLDGFPETQYF	TGTGCCAGCAGTTTACTGGACGGATTCCCAGAGACCCAGTACTTC
TRBD1	TRBV5-1	many	TRBJ2-5	CASSYGQGAGETQYF	TGCGCCAGCAGCTATGGACAGGGGGCAGGAGAGACCCAGTACTTC
.	TRBV30	many	TRBJ2-1	CAWSVLADEQFF	TGTGCCTGGAGTGTACTCGCCGATGAGCAGTTCTTC
TRBD2	TRBV5-1	many	TRBJ2-3	CASSGGDTQYF	TGTGCCAGCAGCGGGGGGGATACGCAGTATTTT
.	TRBV5-5	many	TRBJ2-6	CASSLTILVSGANVLTF	TGTGCCAGCAGCTTGACAATCTTGGTCTCTGGGGCCAACGTCCTGACTTTC
.	TRBV24-1	.	TRBJ2-3	CATSDPKDSTDTQYF	TGTGCGACCAGTGATCCCAAGGACAGCACAGATACGCAGTATTTT
TRBD2	TRBV2	many	TRBJ2-3	CASKTSESTDTQYF	TGTGCCAGCAAAACTAGCGAAAGCACAGATACGCAGTATTTT
TRBD2	TRBV27	.	TRBJ2-5	CASSSSLPGGRETQYF	TGTGCCAGCAGTTCCTCCCTTCCGGGGGGGCGAGAGACCCAGTACTTC
TRBD2	TRBV7-9	.	TRBJ2-1	CASRRGTSANGSSYNEQFF	TGTGCCAGCAGAAGGGGGACTAGCGCTAATGGATCCTCCTACAATGAGCAGTTCTTC
.	TRBV14	.	TRBJ2-6	CASSHPGFTGANVLTF	TGTGCCAGCAGCCACCCAGGGTTTACTGGGGCCAACGTCCTGACTTTC
.	TRBV4-3	.	TRBJ2-1	CASSQEFRPAVNEQFF	TGCGCCAGCAGCCAAGAATTCAGACCAGCGGTCAATGAGCAGTTCTTC
.	TRBV12-3/TRBV12-4	many	TRBJ1-5	CASSLSGDQPQHF	TGTGCCAGCAGTTTATCGGGAGATCAGCCCCAGCATTTT
TRBD2	TRBV28	.	TRBJ2-7	CASSPGLAPYEQYF	TGTGCCAGTAGTCCGGGACTAGCGCCCTACGAGCAGTACTTC
.	TRBV20-1	few	TRBJ2-7	CSARFAGASYEQYF	TGCAGTGCTAGGTTCGCGGGCGCCTCCTACGAGCAGTACTTC
.	TRBV5-1	.	TRBJ2-1	CASSLDLAGDEQFF	TGCGCCAGCAGCTTGGATCTAGCCGGGGATGAGCAGTTCTTC
.	TRBV5-1	.	TRBJ2-5	CASSPSPGPQETQYF	TGCGCCAGCAGCCCCTCTCCAGGGCCCCAAGAGACCCAGTACTTC
.	TRBV4-1	few	TRBJ1-1	CASSATVRTEAFF	TGCGCCAGCAGCGCGACAGTTCGAACTGAAGCTTTCTTT
TRBD1	TRBV4-2	once	TRBJ2-3	CASSPGQGVTDTQYF	TGTGCCAGCAGCCCGGGACAGGGAGTCACAGATACGCAGTATTTT
TRBD2	TRBV7-3	many	TRBJ2-1	CASSLGAGDNEQFF	TGTGCCAGCAGCTTAGGAGCGGGGGACAATGAGCAGTTCTTC
TRBD2	TRBV6-6	.	TRBJ2-1	CASLAPSGTSGINEQFF	TGTGCCAGCTTGGCTCCTTCCGGGACTAGCGGGATCAATGAGCAGTTCTTC
TRBD1	TRBV7-2	.	TRBJ1-1	CASSPQHRGPEAFF	TGTGCCAGCAGCCCCCAACACAGGGGACCTGAAGCTTTCTTT
.	TRBV28	.	TRBJ2-1	CASSLVGTGRYNEQFF	TGTGCCAGCAGTTTGGTGGGGACCGGACGCTACAATGAGCAGTTCTTC
.	TRBV30	.	TRBJ2-5	CAWSSGETQYF	TGTGCCTGGAGTTCGGGTGAGACCCAGTACTTC
.	TRBV4-2	.	TRBJ2-6	CASMQGSGANVLTF	TGTGCCAGCATGCAGGGGTCTGGGGCCAACGTCCTGACTTTC
TRBD2	TRBV3-1	many	TRBJ2-4	CASSQVLAGEENIQYF	TGTGCCAGCAGCCAAGTACTAGCGGGGGAAGAAAACATTCAGTACTTC
.	TRBV9	few	TRBJ1-6	CASSPADSYNSPLHF	TGTGCCAGCAGCCCAGCTGACTCCTATAATTCACCCCTCCACTTT
.	TRBV7-3	many	TRBJ1-5	CASSLTKGQPQHF	TGTGCCAGCAGCTTAACGAAGGGGCAGCCCCAGCATTTT
.	TRBV28	many	TRBJ2-7	CASSSPLGVYEQYF	TGTGCCAGCAGTTCACCCCTGGGGGTCTACGAGCAGTACTTC
TRBD1	TRBV20-1	.	TRBJ1-5	CSASGGASQPQHF	TGCAGTGCCTCAGGGGGCGCGAGTCAGCCCCAGCATTTT
.	TRBV5-1	.	TRBJ1-1	CASKGTNTEAFF	TGCGCCAGCAAAGGGACCAACACTGAAGCTTTCTTT
.	TRBV7-9	.	TRBJ1-3	CSRRQLGNTIYF	TGTTCCAGACGACAGTTAGGAAACACCATATATTTT
TRBD1	TRBV6-5	.	TRBJ2-2	CASRDRTGANTGELFF	TGTGCCAGCAGGGATCGGACAGGGGCGAACACCGGGGAGCTGTTTTTT
.	TRBV21-1	.	TRBJ1-2	CASSKRGQNYGYTF	TGTGCCAGCAGCAAGAGGGGCCAAAACTATGGCTACACCTTC
.	TRBV12-3/TRBV12-4	many	TRBJ2-4	CASSLDWAKNIQYF	TGTGCCAGCAGTTTGGACTGGGCCAAAAACATTCAGTACTTC
TRBD1	TRBV7-9	.	TRBJ2-7	CASSSTTGTEFNEQYF	TGCGCCAGCAGCTCGACCACCGGGACAGAATTTAATGAGCAGTACTTC
TRBD1	TRBV2	.	TRBJ1-1	CASGDRVVTEAFF	TGTGCCAGCGGGGACAGGGTCGTAACTGAAGCTTTCTTT
.	TRBV6-2/TRBV6-3	.	TRBJ2-7	CASSWTSEQYF	TGTGCCAGCAGTTGGACCTCCGAGCAGTACTTC
TRBD1	TRBV7-2	many	TRBJ1-2	CASSLISGTAGGYTF	TGTGCCAGCAGCTTAATCTCGGGGACAGCGGGTGGCTACACCTTC
.	TRBV11-2	.	TRBJ1-3	CASSLLPTLSSGNTIYF	TGTGCCAGCAGCCTCCTCCCCACGCTCAGCTCTGGAAACACCATATATTTT
TRBD1	TRBV10-2	.	TRBJ1-6	CASSRDRDYNSPLHF	TGCGCCAGCAGCCGGGACAGGGACTATAATTCACCCCTCCACTTT
.	TRBV7-8	many	TRBJ2-7	CASSSFIYEQYF	TGTGCCAGCAGCTCATTCATCTACGAGCAGTACTTC
.	TRBV20-1	.	TRBJ1-2	CSANDYGYTF	TGCAGTGCTAACGATTATGGCTACACCTTC
.	TRBV20-1	.	TRBJ1-2	CSAPRGGGPANYGYTF	TGCAGTGCTCCCCGGGGCGGGGGGCCGGCTAACTATGGCTACACCTTC
.	TRBV28	.	TRBJ2-1	CASSSAVEGVLMKQFF	TGTGCCAGCAGCTCCGCAGTTGAGGGGGTTCTAATGAAGCAGTTCTTC
.	TRBV12-3/TRBV12-4	.	TRBJ2-5	CASSPILAKGTQYF	TGTGCCAGCAGTCCAATACTAGCTAAAGGTACCCAGTACTTC
.	TRBV28	many	TRBJ1-2	CASISQGPTNYGYTF	TGTGCCAGCATTTCTCAGGGACCGACTAACTATGGCTACACCTTC
TRBD1	TRBV24-1	many	TRBJ2-5	CATKDRAQETQYF	TGTGCCACCAAGGACAGGGCCCAAGAGACCCAGTACTTC
TRBD2	TRBV9	few	TRBJ2-3	CASSVAGLAPQYF	TGTGCCAGCAGCGTAGCAGGACTAGCTCCGCAGTATTTT
.	TRBV6-5	.	TRBJ2-3	CASRSGLDTQYF	TGTGCCAGCAGATCGGGTTTGGATACGCAGTATTTT
.	TRBV28	.	TRBJ2-7	CASSFRGYIQYF	TGTGCCAGCAGTTTCAGGGGTTATATTCAGTACTTC
TRBD2	TRBV10-3	.	TRBJ2-5	CAISGASGRALREQYF	TGTGCCATCAGCGGAGCTAGCGGGAGGGCCCTTAGGGAGCAGTACTTC
TRBD2	TRBV5-1	.	TRBJ2-5	CASSFPGVAGGRVSYNEQYF	TGCGCCAGCAGCTTCCCCGGGGTAGCGGGAGGCCGGGTCTCCTACAATGAGCAGTACTTC
.	TRBV29-1	.	TRBJ1-5	CSVETGEGNQPQHF	TGCAGCGTTGAGACTGGGGAGGGCAATCAGCCCCAGCATTTT
.	TRBV25-1	.	TRBJ1-5	CASSESAILNQPQHF	TGTGCCAGCAGTGAATCGGCCATACTCAATCAGCCCCAGCATTTT
.	TRBV24-1	.	TRBJ2-2	CATSDWPGNIAERTGELFF	TGTGCCACCAGTGATTGGCCAGGAAATATAGCGGAGAGAACCGGGGAGCTGTTTTTT